This T cell receptor beta chain originates from a study of vaccination and CD4 T cells after COVID-19. As for the study in general: Overlapping peptides of the spike proteins of SARS-CoV-2, HCoV-NL63, HCoV-OC43 and HCoV-229E were used for cell stimulation.

The CDR3 has 14 amino acids. Germline values: CDR1 MDHEN, CDR2 SYDVKM. Deletions cut 6 bases from V and 8 bases from J, with 16 bases between. With the Oncomine TCR Beta short-read assay, DNA from cultured CD4+ T cells was sequenced. A single record per CDR3 protein comes from TCRdb applying MiXCR to the PCR reads. The table includes fewer than 20,000 distinct CDR3 sequences, under 60% detected once. A remark on this clonotype: Its antigen is unknown.

Treatment noted: roughly nine-day PBMC culture with coronavirus spike peptide pools or control peptides (ViraFEST assay). The chain couples TRBV28 to TRBJ1-4; no reliable D call. The sequencing used CD4+ T cells from blood, cultured in vitro, collected before SARS-CoV-2 vaccination. The TCR comes from a human donor who had recovered from COVID-19. Written as DNA, the CDR3 is TGTGCCAGCAGGGACCCGGACCTGGCGGAAAAACTGTTTTTT. It encodes CASRDPDLAEKLFF.